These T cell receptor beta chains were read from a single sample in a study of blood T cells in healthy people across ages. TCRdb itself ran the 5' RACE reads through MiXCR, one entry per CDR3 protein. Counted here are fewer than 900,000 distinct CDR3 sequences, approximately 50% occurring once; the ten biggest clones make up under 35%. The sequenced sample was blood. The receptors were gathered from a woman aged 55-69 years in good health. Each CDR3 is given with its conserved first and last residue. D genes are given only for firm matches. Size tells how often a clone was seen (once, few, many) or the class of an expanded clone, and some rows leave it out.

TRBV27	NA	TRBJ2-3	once	TGTGCCAGCAGTTTGTCAGGGGTGTTCACAGATACGCAGTATTTT	CASSLSGVFTDTQYF
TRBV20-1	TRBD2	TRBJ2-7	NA	TGCAGTGCAATGGAACTAGCGGGAGCAGGCGAGCAGTACTTC	CSAMELAGAGEQYF
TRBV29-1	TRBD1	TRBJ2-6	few	TGCAGCGTTGCGGGACAGTCCGTCTCTGGGGCCAACGTCCTGACTTTC	CSVAGQSVSGANVLTF
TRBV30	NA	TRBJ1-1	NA	TGTGCCTGGGGACAAAAGAACACTGAAGCTTTCTTT	CAWGQKNTEAFF
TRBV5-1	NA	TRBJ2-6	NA	TGCGCCAGCGCCCCAACCCTCTCTGGGGCCAACGTCCTGACTTTC	CASAPTLSGANVLTF
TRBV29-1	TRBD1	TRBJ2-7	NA	TGCAGCGTTGCAGTGCGGGACAGGAACTCCTACGAGCAGTACTTC	CSVAVRDRNSYEQYF
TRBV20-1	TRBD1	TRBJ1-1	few	TGCAGTGCTAGGGGAGACAGGGTGAGCACTGAAGCTTTCTTT	CSARGDRVSTEAFF
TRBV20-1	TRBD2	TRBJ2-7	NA	TGCAGTGCTAGTATACCTGCGGGAGCCAGCTACGAGCAGTACTTC	CSASIPAGASYEQYF
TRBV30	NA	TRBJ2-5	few	TGTGCCTGGAGTGCCCCAGAGACCCAGTACTTC	CAWSAPETQYF
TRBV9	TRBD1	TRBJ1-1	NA	TGTGCCAGCAGCGGACGGACAGGGACTAACACTGAAGCTTTCTTT	CASSGRTGTNTEAFF
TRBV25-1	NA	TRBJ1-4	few	TGTGCCAGCAGTGAATACCCGACCGTTAATGAAAAACTGTTTTTT	CASSEYPTVNEKLFF
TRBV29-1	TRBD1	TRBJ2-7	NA	TGCAGCGTCGACTCGGGCCGACAGGGACCCTACGAGCAGTACTTC	CSVDSGRQGPYEQYF
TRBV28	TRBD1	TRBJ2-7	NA	TGTGCCAGCAGTAGGGACAGGGGAGTAGGGTACGAGCAGTACTTC	CASSRDRGVGYEQYF
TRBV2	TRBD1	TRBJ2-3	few	TGTGCCACCGGGGACAGTTCAGATACGCAGTATTTT	CATGDSSDTQYF
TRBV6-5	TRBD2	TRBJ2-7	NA	TGTGCCAGCAGTCCGGGACTAGCGGGAGCATACTACGAGCAGTACTTC	CASSPGLAGAYYEQYF
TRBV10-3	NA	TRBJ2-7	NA	TGTGCCATCAGTGAAGGCAGTCCCTACGAGCAGTACTTC	CAISEGSPYEQYF
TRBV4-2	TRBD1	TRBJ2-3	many	TGTGCCAGCAGCCGAGAACAGGGGGCAGATACGCAGTATTTT	CASSREQGADTQYF
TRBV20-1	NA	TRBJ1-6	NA	TGCAGTGCTAGGGGTGTGAATTCACCCCTCCACTTT	CSARGVNSPLHF
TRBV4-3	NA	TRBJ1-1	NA	TGCGCCAGCAGCCAAGATACTGCGGGGGGCGCCTTTTTGAACACTGAAGCTTTCTTT	CASSQDTAGGAFLNTEAFF
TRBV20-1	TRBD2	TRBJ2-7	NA	TGCAGTGCTAGAGACTTAATAGGGACTAGCGGGAGAGGAACCTACGAGCAGTACTTC	CSARDLIGTSGRGTYEQYF
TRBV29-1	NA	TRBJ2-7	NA	TGCAGCGTTAGGGCCCAGGGGTACGAGCAGTACTTC	CSVRAQGYEQYF
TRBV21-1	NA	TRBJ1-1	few	TGTGCCAGCAGCAATAGATCAAACACTGAAGCTTTCTTT	CASSNRSNTEAFF
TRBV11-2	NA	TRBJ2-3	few	TGTGCCAGCAGCTTAACCCCCCTTGCGGACGATACGCAGTATTTT	CASSLTPLADDTQYF
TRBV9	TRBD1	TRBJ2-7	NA	TGTGCCAGCAGCCCAGGGGACAGATACGAGCAGTACTTC	CASSPGDRYEQYF
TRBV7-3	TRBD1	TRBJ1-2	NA	TGTGCCAGCAGCTTAAGACAGGGATCTGGCTACACCTTC	CASSLRQGSGYTF
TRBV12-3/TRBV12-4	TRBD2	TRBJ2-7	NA	TGTGCCAGCGGAGTCACTAGCGTTTCCTACGAGCAGTACTTC	CASGVTSVSYEQYF